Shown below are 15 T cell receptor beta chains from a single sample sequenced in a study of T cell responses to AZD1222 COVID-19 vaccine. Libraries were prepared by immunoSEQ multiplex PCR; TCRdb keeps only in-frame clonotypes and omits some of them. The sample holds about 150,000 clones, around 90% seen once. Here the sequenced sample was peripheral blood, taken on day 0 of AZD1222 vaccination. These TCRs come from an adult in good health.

In DNA, the CDR3 is TGTGCCAGCAGTTACGTGACAGGGGGGCTGGATGAAAAACTGTTTTTT. Translating gives CASSYVTGGLDEKLFF. The chain employs TRBV27 and TRBJ1-4, with 9 bases matching TRBD1. This CDR3 comprises 16 residues. The germline gives CDR1 MNHEY, CDR2 SMNVEV (reference sequence). V lost 4 bases and J lost 6; bases outside the gene matches: 9.

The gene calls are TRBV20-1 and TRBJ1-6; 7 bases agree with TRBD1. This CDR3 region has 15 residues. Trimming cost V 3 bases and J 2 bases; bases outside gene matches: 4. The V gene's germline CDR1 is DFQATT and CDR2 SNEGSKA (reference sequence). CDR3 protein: CSASPGTAYNSPLHF. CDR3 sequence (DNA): TGCAGTGCTAGTCCTGGGACAGCCTATAATTCACCCCTCCACTTT.

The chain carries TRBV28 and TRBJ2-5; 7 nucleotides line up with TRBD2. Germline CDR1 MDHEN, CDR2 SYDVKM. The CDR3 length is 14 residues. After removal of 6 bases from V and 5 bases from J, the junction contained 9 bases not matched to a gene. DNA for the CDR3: TGTGCCAGCAGGACGGGGGGAGTTGGGGAGACCCAGTACTTC. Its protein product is CASRTGGVGETQYF.

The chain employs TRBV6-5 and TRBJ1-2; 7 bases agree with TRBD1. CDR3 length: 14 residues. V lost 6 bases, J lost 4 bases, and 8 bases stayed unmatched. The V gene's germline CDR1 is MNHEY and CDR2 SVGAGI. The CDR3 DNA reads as TGTGCCAGCAGAACGGACAGGCTCAGCTATGGCTACACCTTC. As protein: CASRTDRLSYGYTF.

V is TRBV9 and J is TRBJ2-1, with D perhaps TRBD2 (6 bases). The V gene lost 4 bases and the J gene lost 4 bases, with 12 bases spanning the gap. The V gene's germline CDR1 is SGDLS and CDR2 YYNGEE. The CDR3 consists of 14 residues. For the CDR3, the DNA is TGTGCCAGCAGCTATCGGCGGGGTTACAATGAGCAGTTCTTC. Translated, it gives CASSYRRGYNEQFF.

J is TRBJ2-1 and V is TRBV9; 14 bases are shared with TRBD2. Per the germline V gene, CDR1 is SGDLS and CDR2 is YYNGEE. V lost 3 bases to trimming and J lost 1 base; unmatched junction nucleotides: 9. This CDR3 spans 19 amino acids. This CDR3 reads CASSGTDGTSGSSYNEQFF. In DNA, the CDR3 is TGTGCCAGCAGCGGTACTGACGGGACTAGCGGGAGTTCCTACAATGAGCAGTTCTTC.

The CDR3 is CATSRTGYNQPQHF. The CDR3 coding sequence is TGTGCCACCAGCCGGACGGGCTACAATCAGCCCCAGCATTTT. The chain is built from TRBV15 and TRBJ1-5; D not certain. CDR3 length equals 14 residues. V lost 5 bases, J lost 3 bases, and 11 bases lay in between. CDR1 is LNHNV, CDR2 YYDKDF, per germline (reference sequence).

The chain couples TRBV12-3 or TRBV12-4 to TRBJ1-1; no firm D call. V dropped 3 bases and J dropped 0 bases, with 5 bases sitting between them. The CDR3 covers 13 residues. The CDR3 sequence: CASSLNLNTEAFF. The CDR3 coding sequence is TGTGCCAGCAGTTTGAACCTGAACACTGAAGCTTTCTTT.

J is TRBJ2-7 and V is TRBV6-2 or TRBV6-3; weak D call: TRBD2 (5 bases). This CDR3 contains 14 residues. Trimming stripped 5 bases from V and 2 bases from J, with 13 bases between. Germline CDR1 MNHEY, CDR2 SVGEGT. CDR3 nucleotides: TGTGCCAGCAGTCGAACTCAGGAGGCCTACGAGCAGTACTTC. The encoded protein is CASSRTQEAYEQYF.

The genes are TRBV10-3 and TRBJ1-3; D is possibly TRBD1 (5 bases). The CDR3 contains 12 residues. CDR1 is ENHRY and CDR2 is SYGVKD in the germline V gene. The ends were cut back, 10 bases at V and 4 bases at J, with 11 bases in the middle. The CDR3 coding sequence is TGTGCCACCGGGGGTACGGGAAACACCATATATTTT. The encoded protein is CATGGTGNTIYF.

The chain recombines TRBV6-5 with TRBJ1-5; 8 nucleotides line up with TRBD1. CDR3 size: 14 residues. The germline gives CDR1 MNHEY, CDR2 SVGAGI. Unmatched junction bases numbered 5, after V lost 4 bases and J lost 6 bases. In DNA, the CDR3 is TGTGCCAGCAGTTCCCAGGGGGCCCGTCAGCCCCAGCATTTT. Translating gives CASSSQGARQPQHF.

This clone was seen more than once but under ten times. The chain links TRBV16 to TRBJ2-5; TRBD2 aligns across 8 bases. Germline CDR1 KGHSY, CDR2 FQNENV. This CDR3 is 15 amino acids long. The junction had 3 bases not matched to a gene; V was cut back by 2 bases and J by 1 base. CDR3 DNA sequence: TGTGCCAGCAGCCAACTAGCGGGCCGCCAAGAGACCCAGTACTTC. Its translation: CASSQLAGRQETQYF.

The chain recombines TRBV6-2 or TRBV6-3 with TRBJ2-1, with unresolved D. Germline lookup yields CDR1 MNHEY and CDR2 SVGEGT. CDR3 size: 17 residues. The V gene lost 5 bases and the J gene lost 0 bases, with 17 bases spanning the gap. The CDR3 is CASSQLQFTGSYNEQFF. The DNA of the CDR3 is TGTGCCAGCAGTCAACTTCAGTTCACGGGCTCCTACAATGAGCAGTTCTTC.

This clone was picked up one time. The CDR3 bases are TGCGCCAGCAGCTTAGCCACCTTGCTAGCGACCTACAATGAGCAGTTCTTC. Protein: CASSLATLLATYNEQFF. The chain uses TRBV5-1 and TRBJ2-1, with D possibly being TRBD2 (6 bases). Germline values: CDR1 SGHRS, CDR2 YFSETQ. The CDR3 spans 17 residues. The germline V and J ends were trimmed by 2 bases and 2 bases, with 17 bases remaining between them.

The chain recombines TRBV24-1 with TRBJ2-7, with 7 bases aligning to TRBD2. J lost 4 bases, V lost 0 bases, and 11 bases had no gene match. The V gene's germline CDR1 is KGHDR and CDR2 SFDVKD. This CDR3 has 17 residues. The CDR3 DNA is TGTGCCACCAGTGATTTGGTCTCAGGGAGGGTAGGGTACGAGCAGTACTTC. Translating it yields CATSDLVSGRVGYEQYF.